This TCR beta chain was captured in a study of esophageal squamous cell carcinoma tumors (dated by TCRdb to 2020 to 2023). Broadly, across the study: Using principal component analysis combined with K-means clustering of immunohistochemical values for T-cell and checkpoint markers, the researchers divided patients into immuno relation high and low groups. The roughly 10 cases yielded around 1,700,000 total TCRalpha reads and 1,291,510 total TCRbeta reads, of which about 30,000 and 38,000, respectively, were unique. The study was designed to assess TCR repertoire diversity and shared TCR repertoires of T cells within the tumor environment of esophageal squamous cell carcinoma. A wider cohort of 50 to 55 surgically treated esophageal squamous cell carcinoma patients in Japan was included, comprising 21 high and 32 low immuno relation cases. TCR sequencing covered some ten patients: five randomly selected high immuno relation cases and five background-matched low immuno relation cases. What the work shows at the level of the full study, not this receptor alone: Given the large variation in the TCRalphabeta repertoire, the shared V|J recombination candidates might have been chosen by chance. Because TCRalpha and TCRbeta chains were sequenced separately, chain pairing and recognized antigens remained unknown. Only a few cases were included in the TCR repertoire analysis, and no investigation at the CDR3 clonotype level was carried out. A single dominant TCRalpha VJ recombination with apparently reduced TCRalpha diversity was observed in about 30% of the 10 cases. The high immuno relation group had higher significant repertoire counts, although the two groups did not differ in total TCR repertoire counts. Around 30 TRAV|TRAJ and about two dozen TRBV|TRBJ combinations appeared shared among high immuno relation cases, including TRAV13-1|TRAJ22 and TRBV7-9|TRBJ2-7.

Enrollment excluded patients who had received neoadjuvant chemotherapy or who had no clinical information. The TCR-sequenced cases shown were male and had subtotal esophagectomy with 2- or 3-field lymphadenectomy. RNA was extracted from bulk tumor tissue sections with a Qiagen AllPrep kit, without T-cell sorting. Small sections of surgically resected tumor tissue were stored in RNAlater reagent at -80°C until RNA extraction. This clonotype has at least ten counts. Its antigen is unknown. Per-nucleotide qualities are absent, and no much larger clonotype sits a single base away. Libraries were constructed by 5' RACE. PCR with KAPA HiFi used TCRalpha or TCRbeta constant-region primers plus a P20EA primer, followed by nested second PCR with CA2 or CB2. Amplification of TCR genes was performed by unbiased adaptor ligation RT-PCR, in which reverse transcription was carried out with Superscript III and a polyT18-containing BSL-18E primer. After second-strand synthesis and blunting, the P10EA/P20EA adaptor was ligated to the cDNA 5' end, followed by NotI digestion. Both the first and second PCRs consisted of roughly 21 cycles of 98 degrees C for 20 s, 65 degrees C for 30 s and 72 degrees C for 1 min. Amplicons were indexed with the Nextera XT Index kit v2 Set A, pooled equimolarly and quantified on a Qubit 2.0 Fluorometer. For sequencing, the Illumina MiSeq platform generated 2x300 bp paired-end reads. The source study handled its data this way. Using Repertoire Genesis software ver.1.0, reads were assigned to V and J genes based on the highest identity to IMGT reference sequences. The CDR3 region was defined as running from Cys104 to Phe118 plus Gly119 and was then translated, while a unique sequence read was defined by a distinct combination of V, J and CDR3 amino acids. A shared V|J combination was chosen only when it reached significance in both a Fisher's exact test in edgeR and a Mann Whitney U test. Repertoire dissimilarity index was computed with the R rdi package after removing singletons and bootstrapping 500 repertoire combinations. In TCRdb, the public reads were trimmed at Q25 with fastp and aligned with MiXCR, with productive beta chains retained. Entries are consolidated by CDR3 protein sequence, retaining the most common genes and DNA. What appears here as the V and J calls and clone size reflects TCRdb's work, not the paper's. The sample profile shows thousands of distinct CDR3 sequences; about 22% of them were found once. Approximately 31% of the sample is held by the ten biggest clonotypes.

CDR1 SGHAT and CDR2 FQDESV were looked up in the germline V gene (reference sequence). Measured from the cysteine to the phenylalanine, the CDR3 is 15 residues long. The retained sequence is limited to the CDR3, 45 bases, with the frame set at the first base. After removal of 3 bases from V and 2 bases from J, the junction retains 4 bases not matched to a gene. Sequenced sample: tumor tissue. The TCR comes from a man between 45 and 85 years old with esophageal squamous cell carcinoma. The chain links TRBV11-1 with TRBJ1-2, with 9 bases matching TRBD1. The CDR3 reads CASSFSGTGNYGYTF. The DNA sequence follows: TGTGCCAGCAGCTTTTCCGGGACAGGGAACTATGGCTACACCTTC.